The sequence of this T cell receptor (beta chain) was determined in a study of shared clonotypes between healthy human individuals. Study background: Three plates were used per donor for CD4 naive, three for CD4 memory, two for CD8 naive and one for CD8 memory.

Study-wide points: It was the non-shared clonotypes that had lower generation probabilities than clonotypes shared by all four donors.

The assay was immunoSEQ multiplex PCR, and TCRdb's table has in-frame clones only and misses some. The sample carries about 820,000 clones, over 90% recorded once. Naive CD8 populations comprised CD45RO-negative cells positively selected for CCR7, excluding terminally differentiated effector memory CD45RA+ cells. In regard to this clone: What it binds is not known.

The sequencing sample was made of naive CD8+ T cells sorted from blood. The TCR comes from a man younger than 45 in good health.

The CDR3: CARAPLTQTGGDYEQYF. The DNA of the CDR3 is TGTGCCAGGGCGCCGTTGACTCAGACAGGGGGCGACTACGAGCAGTACTTC. The V call is TRBV7-9, the J call TRBJ2-7; 10 bases map to TRBD1. CDR1 is SEHNR and CDR2 is FQNEAQ in the germline V gene (reference sequence). V dropped 9 bases and J dropped 3; count of bases not matched to a gene: 17. The CDR3 is 17 amino acids.